One and the same sample provided the 25 T cell receptor beta chains below, sequenced in a study of shared T cell receptors in the human thymus. The method was immunoSEQ multiplex PCR; TCRdb's version includes in-frame clones alone and lacks a portion of them. This sample has hundreds of thousands of clones, with 88% found just once. The same data also went into a second study, on human thymus T cells.

Material for sequencing was thymocytes. All receptors derive from a boy in the first two years of life with a congenital heart defect.

This chain links TRBV27 with TRBJ2-1; perhaps TRBD2 as D (5 bases). The CDR3 contains 15 residues. The V end lost 3 bases, the J end lost 11 bases, and 20 bases lay between the germline ends. CDR1 and CDR2 (germline): MNHEY, SMNVEV (reference sequence). The CDR3 sequence: CASSLGSHEVLQQFF. In DNA, the CDR3 is TGTGCCAGCAGTTTGGGGAGCCATGAGGTACTTCAGCAGTTCTTC.

The chain has TRBV28 and TRBJ2-7; D perhaps matches TRBD1 (6 bases). V lost 5 bases, J lost 1 base, and 12 bases lay in between. The CDR3 spans 14 residues. The germline gives CDR1 MDHEN, CDR2 SYDVKM. DNA of the CDR3: TGTGCCAGCAGTGCCAACAGGGATTCCTACGAGCAGTACTTC. Residues: CASSANRDSYEQYF. Complete variable domain (other parts from reference TRBV28 and TRBJ2-7): DVKVTQSSRYLVKRTGEKVFLECVQDMDHENMFWYRQDPGLGLRLIYFSYDVKMKEKGDIPEGYSVSREKKERFSLILESASTNQTSMYLCASSANRDSYEQYFGPGTRLTVT.

This clone appeared a single time. J is TRBJ2-1 and V is TRBV10-3; 8 nucleotides align to TRBD2. CDR3 length: 14 amino acids. The germline gives CDR1 ENHRY, CDR2 SYGVKD. Germline trimming cut 10 bases from V and 5 bases from J; bases unmatched to any gene: 10. The CDR3 region is CATLSGSPHNEQFF. The DNA of the CDR3 is TGTGCCACCCTCAGCGGGAGTCCCCACAATGAGCAGTTCTTC.

The V gene is TRBV11-2, the J gene TRBJ2-2; 9 positions match TRBD2. V lost 5 bases to trimming and J lost 1 base; unmatched junction nucleotides: 2. From germline, CDR1 is SGHAT and CDR2 FQNNGV. CDR3 size: 15 residues. The CDR3 sequence is CASSATSGNTGELFF. The CDR3 DNA is TGTGCCAGCAGCGCGACTAGCGGGAACACCGGGGAGCTGTTTTTT.

The CDR3 region is CASSLSSGAYEQYF. The CDR3 bases are TGTGCCAGCAGCTTAAGCTCGGGGGCCTACGAGCAGTACTTC. The rearrangement uses TRBV7-2 and TRBJ2-7; D is perhaps TRBD2 (6 bases). This CDR3 is 14 amino acids long. V lost 2 bases to trimming and J lost 2 bases, with 10 bases between them. CDR1 is SGHTA, CDR2 FQGNSA, per germline. The full variable domain, its missing parts supplied by reference TRBV7-2 and TRBJ2-7, is GAGVSQSPSNKVTEKGKDVELRCDPISGHTALYWYRQSLGQGLEFLIYFQGNSAPDKSGLPSDRFSAERTGGSVSTLTIQRTQQEDSAVYLCASSLSSGAYEQYFGPGTRLTVT.

This chain uses TRBV11-2 with TRBJ1-5; 7 nucleotides agree with TRBD1. The CDR3 runs 18 residues. CDR1 and CDR2 from the germline V gene are SGHAT and FQNNGV. Trimming removed 3 bases from V and 0 bases from J; junction bases left unmatched: 11. CDR3 loop: CASSLTGTSRVSNQPQHF. In nucleotides, the CDR3 is TGTGCCAGCAGCTTGACAGGGACCTCACGGGTTAGCAATCAGCCCCAGCATTTT.

The chain joins TRBV2 to TRBJ2-7; 15 bases fit TRBD2. Trimming at V came to 5 bases and at J to 3 bases, leaving 5 bases not matched to a gene. CDR1 and CDR2 from the germline V gene are SNHLY and FYNNEI. The CDR3 extends over 16 amino acids. The DNA of the CDR3 is TGTGCCAGCAGTCGGACTAGCGGGAGGGTCGGCTACGAGCAGTACTTC. This sequence encodes CASSRTSGRVGYEQYF.

The gene calls are TRBV27 and TRBJ2-2, with D possibly matching TRBD2 (6 bases). There are 15 residues in the CDR3. CDR1 is MNHEY, CDR2 SMNVEV, per germline (reference sequence). V lost 4 bases to trimming and J lost 7 bases, with 16 bases between them. This CDR3 is CASSSRGTTVGELFF. The CDR3 region has the DNA TGTGCCAGCAGTTCGCGGGGCACCACGGTCGGGGAGCTGTTTTTT.

This chain uses TRBV29-1 with TRBJ2-7; TRBD2 agrees at 7 bases. The V and J ends lost 2 bases and 4 bases, in that order; junction bases with no gene match: 11. CDR1 is SQVTM, CDR2 ANQGSEA, per germline. The CDR3 is 15 amino acids. This CDR3 is CSVERGAGEYYEQYF. In nucleotides, the CDR3 is TGCAGCGTTGAAAGAGGGGCGGGGGAGTATTACGAGCAGTACTTC.

V is TRBV14 and J is TRBJ1-4; no clear D gene. The CDR3 loop spans 11 amino acids. Germline assignment: CDR1 SGHDN and CDR2 FVKESK. The V gene lost 2 bases and the J gene lost 15 bases, with 10 bases spanning the gap. The CDR3, as DNA: TGTGCCAGCAGCCAAAAGGGAGGGATGTTTTTT. Amino acids: CASSQKGGMFF.

The chain carries TRBV18 and TRBJ1-1; possibly TRBD1 for D (6 bases). V shed 8 bases and J shed 2 bases, with 15 bases lying between them. Germline V lookup: CDR1 KGHSH, CDR2 LQKENI. This CDR3 spans 14 amino acids. The CDR3 region is CASIDRPLNTEAFF. The CDR3 region has the DNA TGTGCCAGCATCGACAGGCCCCTTAACACTGAAGCTTTCTTT.

J is TRBJ2-1 and V is TRBV27, with 9 bases aligning to TRBD2. The CDR3 has 21 amino acids. Unmatched junction bases numbered 16, after V lost 1 base and J lost 0 bases. Germline CDR1 MNHEY, CDR2 SMNVEV (reference sequence). CDR3 coding DNA: TGTGCCAGCAGTTTATTCTCGCTAGCGGGAATTGTGGGTAGCTCCTACAATGAGCAGTTCTTC. This encodes CASSLFSLAGIVGSSYNEQFF.

This clone showed up just a few times. The chain employs TRBV19 and TRBJ1-1; D is perhaps TRBD1 (6 bases). The germline gives CDR1 LNHDA, CDR2 SQIVND (reference sequence). Trimming took 7 bases from V and 2 from J, leaving 11 bases between them. The CDR3 loop spans 13 amino acids. The CDR3 DNA reads as TGTGCCAGTATCAGACAGGCCAACACTGAAGCTTTCTTT. This gives the protein CASIRQANTEAFF. Combining the CDR3 with reference TRBV19 and TRBJ1-1 gives the whole variable domain DGGITQSPKYLFRKEGQNVTLSCEQNLNHDAMYWYRQDPGQGLRLIYYSQIVNDFQKGDIAEGYSVSREKKESFPLTVTSAQKNPTAFYLCASIRQANTEAFFGQGTRLTVV.

The V and J genes are TRBV7-9 and TRBJ2-1; 9 positions agree with TRBD2. The CDR3 extends over 18 amino acids. Trimming took 0 bases from V and 0 from J; bases not matched to a gene: 6. Looked up from germline, CDR1 is SEHNR and CDR2 is FQNEAQ (reference sequence). The CDR3 loop is CASSLALLAGSSYNEQFF. CDR3 DNA: TGTGCCAGCAGCTTAGCGCTTCTAGCGGGAAGCTCCTACAATGAGCAGTTCTTC.

This clone was detected a few times. This sequence joins TRBV4-1 and TRBJ2-1; the match to TRBD2 covers 7 bases. The germline CDR1 and CDR2 sequences are MGHRA and YSYEKL. J lost 2 bases, V lost 0 bases, and 10 bases had no gene match. The CDR3 length is 18 residues. Here the CDR3 reads CASSQERSSGIPYNEQFF. The CDR3 DNA is TGCGCCAGCAGCCAAGAACGATCCAGCGGGATTCCCTACAATGAGCAGTTCTTC.

The J gene is TRBJ2-3, the V gene TRBV25-1, with TRBD2 identical over 7 bases. J lost 2 bases, V lost 2 bases, and 4 bases had no gene match. The germline V gene has CDR1 MGHDK and CDR2 SYGVNS. CDR3 length: 15 residues. The CDR3 nucleotides read TGTGCCAGCAGTGAAGGGGCGGGGGACACAGATACGCAGTATTTT. It is translated as CASSEGAGDTDTQYF.

V usage is TRBV4-3 and J usage is TRBJ2-3; 7 bases match TRBD2. Losses at the gene ends were 0 bases for V and 2 bases for J; bases not matched to a gene: 8. From germline, CDR1 is LGHNA and CDR2 YSLEER. This CDR3 has 17 amino acids. The CDR3 is CASSQDLAGDPTDTQYF. The CDR3 coding sequence is TGCGCCAGCAGCCAAGATTTGGCGGGAGACCCCACAGATACGCAGTATTTT.

The chain is built from TRBV5-4 and TRBJ1-4, with D unclear. The CDR3 totals 12 residues. CDR1 and CDR2 (germline): SGHNT, YYREEE (reference sequence). The V and J ends lost 1 base and 4 bases respectively, with 2 bases between them. DNA of the CDR3: TGTGCCAGCAGCTTGCTTAATGAAAAACTGTTTTTT. Protein product: CASSLLNEKLFF.

This rearrangement joins TRBV7-3 to TRBJ2-3; 7 bases agree with TRBD2. This CDR3 spans 15 amino acids. V trimming: 6 bases; J trimming: 0 bases; junction bases outside the gene matches: 6. The germline gives CDR1 SGHTA, CDR2 FQGTGA. The CDR3 protein is CASSSSGTSTDTQYF. CDR3 sequence (DNA): TGTGCCAGCAGTTCTAGCGGCACTAGCACAGATACGCAGTATTTT.

V and J are TRBV5-4 and TRBJ1-2, with 10 bases that match TRBD1. V trimming: 1 base; J trimming: 6 bases; junction bases outside the gene matches: 6. The germline V gene has CDR1 SGHNT and CDR2 YYREEE (reference sequence). The CDR3 totals 15 residues. The CDR3 loop reads CASSLRGGTGDGYTF. The CDR3 DNA is TGTGCCAGCAGCTTGAGGGGAGGGACAGGGGATGGCTACACCTTC.

J is TRBJ2-7 and V is TRBV7-2; TRBD2 matches 12 bases. The junction had 17 bases not matched to a gene; V was cut back by 4 bases and J by 4 bases. The CDR3 covers 19 residues. From germline, CDR1 is SGHTA and CDR2 FQGNSA. The CDR3 loop is CASSSPSGRAPAGSYEQYF. The DNA for the CDR3 is TGTGCCAGCAGCTCCCCTAGCGGGAGGGCCCCGGCCGGTTCTTACGAGCAGTACTTC. Looking up the rest from reference TRBV7-2 and TRBJ2-7 gives the full variable domain: GAGVSQSPSNKVTEKGKDVELRCDPISGHTALYWYRQSLGQGLEFLIYFQGNSAPDKSGLPSDRFSAERTGGSVSTLTIQRTQQEDSAVYLCASSSPSGRAPAGSYEQYFGPGTRLTVT.

The chain employs TRBV11-1 and TRBJ1-4, with D hard to call. The V and J ends lost 5 bases and 7 bases respectively, with 20 bases between them. Germline values: CDR1 SGHAT, CDR2 FQDESV (reference sequence). The CDR3 has 16 residues. The CDR3 region is CASSNRSTRNSEKLFF. CDR3 DNA: TGTGCCAGCAGCAACCGATCAACACGAAATTCTGAAAAACTGTTTTTT.

This rearrangement joins TRBV4-3 to TRBJ2-3; 10 bases map to TRBD2. V lost 1 base to trimming and J lost 10 bases; unmatched junction nucleotides: 14. Germline V gene sequence: CDR1 LGHNA, CDR2 YSLEER. CDR3 size: 17 residues. Here the CDR3 DNA reads TGCGCCAGCAGCCAAGTGAAGGCAGTAGCGGGGGGCAGAGCGCAGTATTTT. Protein: CASSQVKAVAGGRAQYF.

The chain has TRBV5-4 and TRBJ2-3; 13 bases are a match to TRBD2. CDR1 SGHNT and CDR2 YYREEE come from the germline V gene (reference sequence). This CDR3 has 17 amino acids. Trimming removed 4 bases from V and 5 bases from J; junction bases left unmatched: 10. CDR3 sequence (DNA): TGTGCCAGCAGCCGTAACGGACTAGCGGGAGTTGGAGATACGCAGTATTTT. Protein product: CASSRNGLAGVGDTQYF.

This rearrangement joins TRBV4-3 to TRBJ2-7; 9 bases line up with TRBD2. Germline CDR1 and CDR2: LGHNA and YSLEER. The CDR3 contains 16 residues. Trimming took 1 base from V and 4 from J; bases not matched to a gene: 8. DNA for the CDR3: TGCGCCAGCAGCCAAGGGCTAAGCGGGAGGACGTACGAGCAGTACTTC. It specifies CASSQGLSGRTYEQYF.